Listed below are T cell receptor beta chains from one sample, sequenced in a study of T cells expressing NK-cell markers. TCRdb reprocessed the 5' RACE reads; each CDR3 protein has one entry and no DNA is given. The clone table shows 400,000 to 550,000 distinct CDR3 sequences, with the ten largest holding about 7.1%. The sequenced material came from blood T cells: a sorted CD56 or NKG2C T cell subset, CD4+ or CD8+ T cells, or bulk PBMC T cells (not recorded which). The receptors were sampled from a woman aged 18-70 years in good health. CDR3s include the opening cysteine and the closing phenylalanine or tryptophan.

j_call v_call cdr3_length cdr3_aa
TRBJ2-1 TRBV7-9 11 CASSSTGLQFF
TRBJ1-1 TRBV27 13 CASTSDRGTEAFF
TRBJ2-1 TRBV12-3/TRBV12-4 14 CASSLVRLYNEQFF
TRBJ2-7 TRBV7-2 13 CASSEGDSYEQYF
TRBJ1-1 TRBV29-1 16 CSVLGGGDFKNTEAFF
TRBJ2-5 TRBV5-1 13 CASSFGRTETQYF
TRBJ1-1 TRBV6-5 15 CASSYSGQLNTEAFF
TRBJ2-7 TRBV5-4 15 CASSLGGVQSYEQYF
TRBJ1-2 TRBV7-2 15 CASSRRTGGEDGYTF
TRBJ2-3 TRBV7-8 16 CASSHRAGSSADTQYF
TRBJ2-3 TRBV29-1 18 CSVVFPIRAGLVADTQYF
TRBJ2-2 TRBV6-1 16 CASRIRTRGVTGELFF
TRBJ1-1 TRBV6-2/TRBV6-3 12 CASSLHGTEAFF
TRBJ2-3 TRBV29-1 13 CSGRDRGTDTQYF
TRBJ1-2 TRBV27 14 CASSPAGPYYGYTF
TRBJ1-5 TRBV2 14 CASSEGQGRQPQHF
TRBJ1-2 TRBV3-1 14 CASSQVSGMDGYTF
TRBJ1-6 TRBV20-1 16 CSAREKGGNYNSPLHF
TRBJ2-3 TRBV7-8 15 CASSPGLAASDTQYF
TRBJ2-1 TRBV6-2/TRBV6-3 14 CASSYGNRDNEQFF
TRBJ2-1 TRBV7-2 14 CASQGGPGHNEQFF
TRBJ2-2 TRBV20-1 14 CSARDGGNTGELFF
TRBJ1-2 TRBV3-1 12 CASSHREGGYTF
TRBJ1-5 TRBV20-1 17 CSATVSDRERGNQPQHF
TRBJ2-1 TRBV5-8 14 CASKFLPGGNEQFF
TRBJ1-3 TRBV29-1 14 CSATNSRAGNTIYF
TRBJ2-5 TRBV7-2 13 CASSWGRQETQYF
TRBJ2-4 TRBV5-6 16 CASSLVPTGAKNIQYF
TRBJ2-7 TRBV10-3 14 CAIRSGQETYEQYF
TRBJ1-5 TRBV28 14 CASSLTAPGQPQHF
TRBJ1-1 TRBV5-4 15 CASSLGGQADTEAFF
TRBJ2-2 TRBV6-5 13 CASSSTGLGELFF
TRBJ2-2 TRBV5-5 14 CASSLWGPDGELFF
TRBJ2-5 TRBV28 13 CASSLHGSETQYF
TRBJ2-4 TRBV13 20 CASSAEATALETLAKNIQYF
TRBJ2-5 TRBV6-2/TRBV6-3 16 CASSSPPLANQETQYF
TRBJ1-6 TRBV4-3 15 CASSQDWQTVSPLHF
TRBJ2-3 TRBV30 13 CAWTAGVSDTQYF
TRBJ1-5 TRBV19 12 CASSWGLQPQHF
TRBJ2-7 TRBV4-2 14 CASRPASGPYEQYF
TRBJ1-4 TRBV15 15 CATSRPGQGDEKLFF
TRBJ2-5 TRBV10-3 12 CAISDSWETQYF
TRBJ1-1 TRBV7-2 14 CASSKQGAADEAFF
TRBJ1-2 TRBV7-9 15 CASSFPTGSNYGYTF
TRBJ1-6 TRBV12-3/TRBV12-4 14 CASSVVLYNSPLHF
TRBJ2-1 TRBV4-2 15 CASSQARSSYNEQFF
TRBJ2-5 TRBV29-1 13 CSVVSGSSATQYF
TRBJ2-1 TRBV20-1 14 CSARYSGRVNEQFF
TRBJ2-1 TRBV11-2 15 CASELGTSDYNEQFF